The rows below give T cell receptor beta chains drawn from one sample of a study of identical twins. TCRdb re-called the 5' RACE reads through MiXCR, storing one row per CDR3 protein. The sample has approximately 1.8 million distinct CDR3 sequences; less than 40% are singletons. The specimen was cord blood. These receptor sequences come from a newborn girl in good health. Both conserved end residues are part of each CDR3. The D gene is left open where the match is weak. Size is stated for part of the rows, as once, few or many counts, or as a class when the clone is expanded.

size: few
J: TRBJ1-5
D: -
V: TRBV12-3/TRBV12-4
DNA: TGTGCCAGCACCACCTCTAGAGGAGGCAATCAGCCCCAGCATTTT
CDR3: CASTTSRGGNQPQHF

size: -
J: TRBJ2-1
D: TRBD2
V: TRBV12-3/TRBV12-4
DNA: TGTGCCAGCAGACCGGGACTAGCGGGGACGATGGAGTTCTTC
CDR3: CASRPGLAGTMEFF

size: few
J: TRBJ2-5
D: TRBD2
V: TRBV5-4
DNA: TGTGCCAGCAGCTCACTAGCGGAGGAAGAGACCCAGTACTTC
CDR3: CASSSLAEEETQYF

size: few
J: TRBJ2-3
D: TRBD2
V: TRBV20-1
DNA: TGCAGTGCTAGACACAGCGGGAGATCAGGCACGCAGTATTTT
CDR3: CSARHSGRSGTQYF

size: -
J: TRBJ1-1
D: TRBD1
V: TRBV29-1
DNA: TGCAGCGTCGAGGACAGGGGCACTGAAGCTTTCTTT
CDR3: CSVEDRGTEAFF

size: -
J: TRBJ2-5
D: -
V: TRBV6-5
DNA: TGTGCCAGCAGTACTTGGAGGGAGAGAGGAGAGACCCAGTACTTC
CDR3: CASSTWRERGETQYF

size: -
J: TRBJ2-7
D: TRBD2
V: TRBV6-5
DNA: TGTGCCAGCAGTAATAGCGGGAGGGCCTCCGAGCAGTACTTC
CDR3: CASSNSGRASEQYF

size: -
J: TRBJ2-7
D: -
V: TRBV7-2
DNA: TGTGCCAGCAGCTTAGTTGTAGCGGTCTACGAGCAGTACTTC
CDR3: CASSLVVAVYEQYF

size: -
J: TRBJ1-5
D: TRBD1
V: TRBV20-1
DNA: TGCAGTGCTAGTAGGGACAGGGTTGCCCAGCCCCAGCATTTT
CDR3: CSASRDRVAQPQHF

size: -
J: TRBJ2-2
D: -
V: TRBV28
DNA: TGTGCCAGCAGTTTAGGAAAGAGGGTAGAACACACCGGGGAGCTGTTTTTT
CDR3: CASSLGKRVEHTGELFF

size: many
J: TRBJ1-2
D: -
V: TRBV5-1
DNA: TGTGCCAGCAGCTTAGAAGCAGGGAGCTATGGCTACACCTTC
CDR3: CASSLEAGSYGYTF

size: -
J: TRBJ2-3
D: -
V: TRBV7-2
DNA: TGTGCCAGCAGCTCCCTGCCTAGTTCCGATACGCAGTATTTT
CDR3: CASSSLPSSDTQYF

size: -
J: TRBJ2-5
D: TRBD2
V: TRBV6-1
DNA: TGTGCCAGCAGTGAAATGGTACTAGCGGGGACCCAAGAGACCCAGTACTTC
CDR3: CASSEMVLAGTQETQYF

size: -
J: TRBJ2-3
D: -
V: TRBV9
DNA: TGTGCCAGCAGCGTAGACCGGACTGCGCAGTATTTT
CDR3: CASSVDRTAQYF

size: -
J: TRBJ2-1
D: -
V: TRBV4-1
DNA: TGCGCCAGCAGCCAAGGATCAGCGGCGGGAACCTACAATGAGCAGTTCTTC
CDR3: CASSQGSAAGTYNEQFF

size: once
J: TRBJ1-1
D: TRBD1
V: TRBV6-5
DNA: TGTGCCAGCATTCCGGACAGGGCAGGATTCGCTGAAGCTTTCTTT
CDR3: CASIPDRAGFAEAFF

size: -
J: TRBJ2-7
D: -
V: TRBV7-2
DNA: TGTGCCAGCAGCTTGAGTCCGCGTACAGTTGCCTCCTACGAGCAGTACTTC
CDR3: CASSLSPRTVASYEQYF

size: -
J: TRBJ2-7
D: TRBD1
V: TRBV7-6
DNA: TGTGCCAGCAGCTATGGGGACAGGGGAGACGAGCAGTACTTC
CDR3: CASSYGDRGDEQYF

size: once
J: TRBJ2-7
D: -
V: TRBV7-2
DNA: TGTGCCAGCAGCTTAGAGTCAGTCTCCTACGAGCAGTACTTC
CDR3: CASSLESVSYEQYF

size: -
J: TRBJ2-5
D: -
V: TRBV20-1
DNA: TGCAGTGCTAGAGATCCTCTGAACAATGAGCAGTACTTC
CDR3: CSARDPLNNEQYF

size: few
J: TRBJ2-1
D: TRBD1
V: TRBV6-5
DNA: TGTGCCAGCAGATCCGACAGGGGATCCTACAATGAGCAGTTCTTC
CDR3: CASRSDRGSYNEQFF

size: few
J: TRBJ2-1
D: TRBD2
V: TRBV5-1
DNA: TGCGCCAGCAGCACTGCTAGCGGGGGCTACAATGAGCAGTTCTTC
CDR3: CASSTASGGYNEQFF

size: few
J: TRBJ2-7
D: TRBD1
V: TRBV24-1
DNA: TGTGCCACCAGTGGATCATCGACAGGGGGATACGAGCAGTACTTC
CDR3: CATSGSSTGGYEQYF

size: -
J: TRBJ2-3
D: TRBD2
V: TRBV5-1
DNA: TGCGCCAGCAGCTTGGGGGCTAGCGGGGAGTACACAGATACGCAGTATTTT
CDR3: CASSLGASGEYTDTQYF

size: -
J: TRBJ2-5
D: -
V: TRBV28
DNA: TGTGCCAGCAGTCCAGGACAGATGGAGACCCAGTACTTC
CDR3: CASSPGQMETQYF

size: many
J: TRBJ1-1
D: TRBD1
V: TRBV7-9
DNA: TGTGCCAGCAGTCCCGGACAGGGGTGGACTGAAGCTTTCTTT
CDR3: CASSPGQGWTEAFF

size: few
J: TRBJ2-2
D: -
V: TRBV6-5
DNA: TGTGCCAGCAGGACCCGGCGGGACACGAACACCGGGGAGCTGTTTTTT
CDR3: CASRTRRDTNTGELFF

size: few
J: TRBJ1-1
D: TRBD1
V: TRBV27
DNA: TGTGCCAGCAGTTTATCGGGACAGGGTAGAAGGGACACTGAAGCTTTCTTT
CDR3: CASSLSGQGRRDTEAFF

size: many
J: TRBJ2-3
D: -
V: TRBV24-1
DNA: TGTGCCACCAGTGTTGGGCACGCTTCAGATACGCAGTATTTT
CDR3: CATSVGHASDTQYF

size: -
J: TRBJ2-3
D: TRBD2
V: TRBV28
DNA: TGTGCCAGCAGTTATGAGCGGGAGTCCACAGATACGCAGTATTTT
CDR3: CASSYERESTDTQYF

size: -
J: TRBJ2-3
D: -
V: TRBV20-1
DNA: TGCAGTGCTAGTCTGGGCGGTACTAGCACAGATACGCAGTATTTT
CDR3: CSASLGGTSTDTQYF

size: -
J: TRBJ2-7
D: -
V: TRBV10-3
DNA: TGTGCCATCAGTGGAACAGGGCCAGAGTCCTACGAGCAGTACTTC
CDR3: CAISGTGPESYEQYF

size: few
J: TRBJ2-7
D: TRBD2
V: TRBV27
DNA: TGTGCCAGCAGTTGGGGTAGCGGGAGTGGGACCTCCTACGAGCAGTACTTC
CDR3: CASSWGSGSGTSYEQYF

size: -
J: TRBJ2-1
D: TRBD2
V: TRBV20-1
DNA: TGCAGTGCTTCCTCTAGCGGGAGGAGAAATGAGCAGTTCTTC
CDR3: CSASSSGRRNEQFF

size: -
J: TRBJ1-4
D: -
V: TRBV7-9
DNA: TGTCCCAGCAGCCCGGGCCTTGCAACTAATGAAAAACTGTTTTTT
CDR3: CPSSPGLATNEKLFF

size: -
J: TRBJ2-6
D: -
V: TRBV10-3
DNA: TGTGCCATCAGTGAACTGGGGGGGGCCAACGTCCTGACTTTC
CDR3: CAISELGGANVLTF

size: few
J: TRBJ1-1
D: -
V: TRBV20-1
DNA: TGCAGTGCTAGACGACTACAGGTCGGAGGCACTGAAGCTTTCTTT
CDR3: CSARRLQVGGTEAFF

size: -
J: TRBJ2-3
D: TRBD2
V: TRBV28
DNA: TGTGCCAGCAGAAGCCTAGCGGGAGAAAATACGCAGTATTTT
CDR3: CASRSLAGENTQYF

size: few
J: TRBJ2-4
D: -
V: TRBV28
DNA: TGTGCCAGCAGTTTTGTACAAGGTTCCGCAAACATTCAGTACTTC
CDR3: CASSFVQGSANIQYF

size: few
J: TRBJ2-3
D: -
V: TRBV7-6
DNA: TGTGCCAGCAGCTTAGTCAGATCAGATACGCAGTATTTT
CDR3: CASSLVRSDTQYF

size: -
J: TRBJ2-3
D: -
V: TRBV21-1
DNA: TGTGCCAGCAGCAAACTAGTCCCTAGCACAGACACGCAGTATTTT
CDR3: CASSKLVPSTDTQYF

size: few
J: TRBJ2-1
D: TRBD2
V: TRBV4-1
DNA: TGCGCCAGCAGCCAAGTTCAGCGGGGTTACAATGAGCAGTTCTTC
CDR3: CASSQVQRGYNEQFF

size: -
J: TRBJ2-1
D: -
V: TRBV25-1
DNA: TGTGCCAGCAGTGAAGAAAGGGGCAATGAGCAGTTCTTC
CDR3: CASSEERGNEQFF

size: -
J: TRBJ2-7
D: -
V: TRBV10-3
DNA: TGTGCCATCAGACCGAGGGGCAACTCCTACGAGCAGTACTTC
CDR3: CAIRPRGNSYEQYF

size: -
J: TRBJ1-1
D: TRBD1
V: TRBV7-9
DNA: TGTGCCAGCAGCCCTTACACAGGGGGCGCCCGTGAAGCTTTCTTT
CDR3: CASSPYTGGAREAFF

size: -
J: TRBJ1-3
D: -
V: TRBV20-1
DNA: TGCAGTGCTCCTACAGGGGGAAACACCATATATTTT
CDR3: CSAPTGGNTIYF

size: -
J: TRBJ2-5
D: -
V: TRBV9
DNA: TGTGCCACCCCGGACAGTCAAGAGACCCAGTACTTC
CDR3: CATPDSQETQYF

size: many
J: TRBJ1-6
D: -
V: TRBV10-3
DNA: TGTGCCATCAGTGAGTCGAATTCACCCCTCCACTTT
CDR3: CAISESNSPLHF

size: -
J: TRBJ2-1
D: -
V: TRBV24-1
DNA: TGTGCCACCAGTGATTTAGAACGGGAATCCGGCACGAATGAGCAGTTCTTC
CDR3: CATSDLERESGTNEQFF

size: once
J: TRBJ2-7
D: TRBD1
V: TRBV20-1
DNA: TGCAGTGCTAGAGCTGGGACAGGGGGTTACCACGAGCAGTACTTC
CDR3: CSARAGTGGYHEQYF